This T cell receptor beta chain was retrieved from a study of technical replicates of blood from a handful of donors. Assay used: immunoSEQ multiplex PCR; TCRdb lists only in-frame clones, some missing. The table shows 90,000 to 100,000 clones, with 90% to 96% occurring only once. With 5 bases removed from V and 5 bases from J, the gap between germline ends came to 13 bases. Per germline, CDR1 GTSNPN and CDR2 SVGIG (reference sequence). This CDR3 has 13 residues. The source of this sequence is a human donor in good health. Sequences were obtained from T cells isolated from PBMCs. The rearrangement links TRBV30 to TRBJ1-5; D ambiguous. The CDR3 loop reads CAWQALSDQPQHF. CDR3 bases: TGTGCCTGGCAGGCTCTAAGTGATCAGCCCCAGCATTTT.